This T cell receptor (beta chain) was captured in a study of OX40 agonist ivuxolimab in advanced cancers. Study as a whole: The dose-escalation cohort was around 83% male, with a mean age of 60 years, ranging about 23 to 79.

Profiling relied on immunoSEQ multiplex PCR, and the TCRdb table lists in-frame clones only, not all of them. The table includes more than 50,000 clones, about 88% detected once. Autoimmune disease history or systemic immunosuppression excluded patients. The sample consisted of CD4+ or CD8+ T cells sorted from blood, taken in a trial of the OX40 agonist ivuxolimab. This sequence was found in an adult with an advanced solid tumor such as melanoma, head and neck, liver or kidney cancer.

The chain's CDR3 is CASSGGGASGITDTQYF. The CDR3 DNA follows: TGCGCCAGCAGCGGAGGAGGGGCTAGCGGGATAACAGATACGCAGTATTTT. The gene calls are TRBV5-1 and TRBJ2-3; 9 nucleotides align to TRBD2. Germline V gene data show CDR1 as SGHRS and CDR2 as YFSETQ. V shed 4 bases and J 3 bases; nucleotides not matched to a gene: 12. This CDR3 is 17 amino acids long.